This is a list of T cell receptor beta chains from one sample in a study of T cells after yellow fever vaccination. From the 5' RACE reads, TCRdb called clonotypes with MiXCR, one entry per CDR3 protein. Here the sample spans some 400,000 distinct CDR3 sequences, over 5% being singletons. Material: PBMCs, obtained 5 days after the yellow fever booster vaccination. These receptors came from a man aged 30 to 39 who received the YFV17D yellow fever vaccine. Each CDR3 is given with its conserved first and last residue. A D gene is named only where the DNA matches it firmly. The size field is filled for only some rows; it gives once, few, many or a size class.

clone size | D gene | J gene | V gene | CDR3 protein
NA | TRBD1 | TRBJ1-1 | TRBV2 | CASLWRGQGSSEAFF
many | NA | TRBJ2-7 | TRBV10-3 | CAISESVGNVNF
many | NA | TRBJ2-1 | TRBV4-3 | CASSQDGGSEQFF
many | NA | TRBJ2-7 | TRBV18 | CASSQQQLRGEQYF
NA | NA | TRBJ2-7 | TRBV5-6 | CASSLVSGEQYF
few | NA | TRBJ1-5 | TRBV19 | CASSIGSGAYNQPQHF
NA | TRBD1 | TRBJ2-3 | TRBV20-1 | CSASKVTGVTDTQYF
NA | NA | TRBJ2-2 | TRBV20-1 | CSATGALNTGELFF
NA | NA | TRBJ2-5 | TRBV5-1 | CASSSSALETQYF
NA | TRBD1 | TRBJ2-1 | TRBV5-1 | CASSPGTATNNEQFF
few | NA | TRBJ2-3 | TRBV7-3 | CASSLFPGRADTQYF
NA | TRBD1 | TRBJ2-7 | TRBV15 | CATSYGRGRYEQYF
few | NA | TRBJ1-1 | TRBV6-5 | CASSYTGPSGEAFF
many | TRBD2 | TRBJ2-3 | TRBV28 | CASSPTSGVSSTDTQYF
many | TRBD1 | TRBJ1-2 | TRBV20-1 | CSANNRDRGDGYTF
few | NA | TRBJ2-7 | TRBV7-9 | CASSLDVSYEQYF
NA | TRBD2 | TRBJ2-2 | TRBV28 | CASSLARGWRTGELFF
many | NA | TRBJ2-1 | TRBV20-1 | CSAIRGPGLDEQFF
NA | TRBD2 | TRBJ2-1 | TRBV13 | CASSLGTSGSDNEQFF
many | NA | TRBJ2-1 | TRBV15 | CATSREGLNEQFF
NA | TRBD2 | TRBJ2-3 | TRBV11-2 | CASSLRRGGSTDTQYF
few | TRBD1 | TRBJ1-2 | TRBV7-9 | CASSSQGGGEKGYTF
many | NA | TRBJ2-7 | TRBV28 | CASNFPRYEQYF
many | NA | TRBJ2-7 | TRBV4-3 | CASSQGSSGSYEQYF
many | NA | TRBJ2-2 | TRBV18 | CASSPLTGGELFF
many | TRBD2 | TRBJ2-7 | TRBV20-1 | CSANRARLAGSYEQYF
many | TRBD2 | TRBJ2-7 | TRBV7-2 | CASSPSGITYEQYF